The rows below give T cell receptor beta chains drawn from one sample of a study of blood T cell repertoires in COVID-19. Some clones are missing from TCRdb's copy, which holds only in-frame ones; the method was immunoSEQ multiplex PCR. The repertoire consists of some 240,000 clones, with about 87% occurring once and the leading ten covering around 3.2%. The sequenced material came from PBMCs or T cells enriched from blood (not recorded which). The receptors were gathered from a woman aged 40 to 50 who had been exposed to COVID-19. The CDR3 runs from the conserved cysteine through the conserved F or W. A D gene is named only where the DNA matches it firmly. Clone size is not always given. Where it is, it says once, few, many or a class for expanded clones.

TRBD1 | TRBJ1-1 | - | TRBV19 | CASRDRMNTEAFF | TGTGCCAGTCGGGACAGGATGAACACTGAAGCTTTCTTT
- | TRBJ1-2 | - | TRBV7-2 | CASSLGGWDGYGYTF | TGTGCCAGCAGCTTAGGAGGGTGGGATGGCTATGGCTACACCTTC
- | TRBJ2-2 | - | TRBV9 | CASSVVGRVDTGELFF | TGTGCCAGCAGCGTAGTGGGCAGGGTTGACACCGGGGAGCTGTTTTTT
TRBD1 | TRBJ1-2 | - | TRBV9 | CASSPRDRAHYGYTF | TGTGCCAGCAGCCCCCGGGACAGGGCCCACTATGGCTACACCTTC
- | TRBJ1-3 | few | TRBV25-1 | CASSDTGFENTIYF | TGTGCCAGCAGTGACACAGGGTTCGAAAACACCATATATTTT
TRBD1 | TRBJ1-2 | few | TRBV7-2 | CASSLDRGQGYTF | TGTGCCAGCAGCCTCGACAGGGGGCAAGGCTACACCTTC
TRBD1 | TRBJ1-2 | - | TRBV5-4 | CASSYDRGGNYGYTF | TGTGCCAGCAGTTACGACAGGGGGGGTAACTATGGCTACACCTTC
TRBD2 | TRBJ2-1 | - | TRBV4-1 | CASSQALAGGVEQFF | TGCGCCAGCAGCCAAGCACTAGCGGGAGGTGTTGAGCAGTTCTTC
TRBD1 | TRBJ1-2 | few | TRBV5-1 | CASSLTGGQGDGYTF | TGCGCCAGCAGCTTAACAGGGGGTCAAGGTGACGGCTACACCTTC
TRBD1 | TRBJ1-6 | - | TRBV19 | CASSTGTGDPPLHF | TGTGCCAGTAGTACCGGGACAGGGGACCCACCCCTCCACTTT
- | TRBJ1-2 | - | TRBV18 | CASSPDWGGVGYGYTF | TGTGCCAGCTCACCCGACTGGGGGGGCGTCGGCTATGGCTACACCTTC
TRBD2 | TRBJ2-1 | - | TRBV5-1 | CASSLSGGINEQFF | TGTGCCAGCAGCTTGTCGGGGGGAATCAATGAGCAGTTCTTC
TRBD1 | TRBJ2-1 | - | TRBV7-8 | CASSSRQGVGSYNEQFF | TGTGCCAGCAGCTCCCGACAGGGGGTAGGGTCCTACAATGAGCAGTTCTTC
TRBD1 | TRBJ2-1 | - | TRBV5-1 | CASSPRTGSYNEQFF | TGTGCCAGCAGCCCGCGGACAGGCTCCTACAATGAGCAGTTCTTC
TRBD1 | TRBJ1-4 | - | TRBV5-4 | CASSLDRGATNEKLFF | TGTGCCAGCAGCTTGGACAGGGGTGCAACTAATGAAAAACTGTTTTTT
- | TRBJ2-7 | once | TRBV29-1 | CSAWTDSYEQYF | TGCAGCGCATGGACTGACTCCTACGAGCAGTACTTC
- | TRBJ1-4 | - | TRBV19 | CASSGIVGGSEKLFF | TGTGCCAGTAGTGGGATTGTAGGAGGGAGTGAAAAACTGTTTTTT
- | TRBJ1-2 | few | TRBV7-9 | CASSLAMGGGYTF | TGTGCCAGCAGCTTAGCTATGGGGGGTGGCTACACCTTC
- | TRBJ1-1 | few | TRBV10-3 | CAIRGGRISEAFF | TGTGCCATCAGGGGGGGGCGTATCTCTGAAGCTTTCTTT
TRBD1 | TRBJ1-1 | - | TRBV7-9 | CASSPRDSLTKNTEAFF | TGTGCCAGCAGCCCCCGGGACAGCCTTACGAAGAACACTGAAGCTTTCTTT
- | TRBJ1-2 | - | TRBV18 | CASSPEGPYGYTF | TGTGCCAGCTCACCGGAGGGTCCCTATGGCTACACCTTC
TRBD2 | TRBJ2-1 | - | TRBV11-2 | CASSFPGGVGYNEQFF | TGTGCCAGCAGCTTCCCGGGGGGAGTGGGCTACAATGAGCAGTTCTTC
TRBD2 | TRBJ2-2 | few | TRBV6-4 | CASSSGSTGELFF | TGTGCCAGCAGTAGCGGGAGCACCGGGGAGCTGTTTTTT
- | TRBJ1-2 | - | TRBV28 | CASSLRAGDGYTF | TGTGCCAGCAGTTTAAGGGCAGGGGATGGCTACACCTTC
TRBD1 | TRBJ1-2 | few | TRBV3-1/TRBV3-2 | CASSRGTGWDGYTF | TGTGCCAGCAGCCGCGGGACAGGGTGGGATGGCTACACCTTC
- | TRBJ2-5 | - | TRBV7-2 | CASSFELSQETQYF | TGTGCCAGCAGCTTTGAACTATCTCAAGAGACCCAGTACTTC
TRBD1 | TRBJ2-3 | - | TRBV5-6 | CASSRDRVGDTQYF | TGTGCCAGCAGTCGGGACAGGGTAGGTGATACGCAGTATTTT
- | TRBJ2-3 | - | TRBV19 | CASSNGITDTQYF | TGTGCCAGTAGTAACGGGATCACAGATACGCAGTATTTT
- | TRBJ1-1 | - | TRBV19 | CASSIKRPEAFF | TGTGCCAGTAGTATAAAGAGGCCTGAAGCTTTCTTT
TRBD2 | TRBJ2-2 | - | TRBV6-5 | CASSYTGLAGTGELFF | TGTGCCAGCAGTTACACGGGACTAGCGGGCACCGGGGAGCTGTTTTTT
TRBD1 | TRBJ1-3 | - | TRBV7-2 | CASSLYVGQGGNTIYF | TGTGCCAGCAGCTTATACGTCGGACAGGGAGGAAACACCATATATTTT
- | TRBJ2-2 | - | TRBV19 | CASSIRGNTGELFF | TGTGCCAGTAGTATCAGGGGAAACACCGGGGAGCTGTTTTTT